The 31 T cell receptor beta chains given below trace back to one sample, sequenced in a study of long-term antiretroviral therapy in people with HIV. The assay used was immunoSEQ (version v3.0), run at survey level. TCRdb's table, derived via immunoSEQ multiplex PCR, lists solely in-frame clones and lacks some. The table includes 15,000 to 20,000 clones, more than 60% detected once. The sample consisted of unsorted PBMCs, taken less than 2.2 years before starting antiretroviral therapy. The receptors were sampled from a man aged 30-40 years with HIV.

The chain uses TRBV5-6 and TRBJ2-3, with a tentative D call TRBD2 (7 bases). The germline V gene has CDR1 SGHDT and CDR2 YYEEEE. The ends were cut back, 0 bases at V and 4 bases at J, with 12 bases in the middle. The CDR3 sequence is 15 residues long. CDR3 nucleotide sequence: TGTGCCAGCAGCTTGGGAGGAGGGGGGGCAGATACGCAGTATTTT. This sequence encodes CASSLGGGGADTQYF.

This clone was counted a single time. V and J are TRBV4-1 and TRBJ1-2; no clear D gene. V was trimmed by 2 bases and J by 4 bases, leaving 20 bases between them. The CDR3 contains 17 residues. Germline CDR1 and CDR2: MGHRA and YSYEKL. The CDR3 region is CASSQLTMSEGRYGYTF. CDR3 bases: TGCGCCAGCAGCCAACTGACTATGTCTGAGGGCCGCTATGGCTACACCTTC.

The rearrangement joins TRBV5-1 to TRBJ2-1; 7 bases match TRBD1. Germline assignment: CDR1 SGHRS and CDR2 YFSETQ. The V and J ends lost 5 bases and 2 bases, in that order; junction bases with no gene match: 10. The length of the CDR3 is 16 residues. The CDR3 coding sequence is TGCGCCAGCAGGACCCAAGGGGGCAACGCCTACAATGAGCAGTTCTTC. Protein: CASRTQGGNAYNEQFF.

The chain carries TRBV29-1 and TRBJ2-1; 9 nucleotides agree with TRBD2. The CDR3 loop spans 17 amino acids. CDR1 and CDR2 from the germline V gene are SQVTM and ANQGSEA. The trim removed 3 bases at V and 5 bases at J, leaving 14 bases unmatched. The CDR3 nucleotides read TGCAGCGTTGACGATAGGGGGGCGGGAGGGCTCAACAATGAGCAGTTCTTC. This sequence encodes CSVDDRGAGGLNNEQFF.

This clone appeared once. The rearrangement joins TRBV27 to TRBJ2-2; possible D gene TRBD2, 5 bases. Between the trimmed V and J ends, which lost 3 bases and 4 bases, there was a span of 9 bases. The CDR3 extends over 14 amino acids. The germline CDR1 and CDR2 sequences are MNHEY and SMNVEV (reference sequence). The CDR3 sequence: CASSFEGGTGELFF. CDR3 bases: TGTGCCAGCAGTTTTGAGGGTGGCACCGGGGAGCTGTTTTTT.

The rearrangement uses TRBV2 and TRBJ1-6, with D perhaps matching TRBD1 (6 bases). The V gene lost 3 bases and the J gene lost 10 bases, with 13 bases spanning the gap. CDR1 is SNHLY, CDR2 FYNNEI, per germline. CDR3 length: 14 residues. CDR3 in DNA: TGTGCCAGCAGTGAGGTCAGGGGCGCCTCACCCCTCCACTTT. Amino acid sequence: CASSEVRGASPLHF. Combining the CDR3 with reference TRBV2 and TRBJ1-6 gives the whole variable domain EPEVTQTPSHQVTQMGQEVILRCVPISNHLYFYWYRQILGQKVEFLVSFYNNEISEKSEIFDDQFSVERPDGSNFTLKIRSTKLEDSAMYFCASSEVRGASPLHFGNGTRLTVT.

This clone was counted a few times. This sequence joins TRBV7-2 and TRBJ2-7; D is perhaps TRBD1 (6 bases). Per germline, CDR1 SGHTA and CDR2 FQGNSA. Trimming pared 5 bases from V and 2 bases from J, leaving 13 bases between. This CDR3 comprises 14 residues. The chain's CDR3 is CASSKTGYTYEQYF. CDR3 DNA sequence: TGTGCCAGCAGCAAGACAGGTTATACCTACGAGCAGTACTTC. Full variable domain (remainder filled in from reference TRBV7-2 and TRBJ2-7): GAGVSQSPSNKVTEKGKDVELRCDPISGHTALYWYRQSLGQGLEFLIYFQGNSAPDKSGLPSDRFSAERTGGSVSTLTIQRTQQEDSAVYLCASSKTGYTYEQYFGPGTRLTVT.

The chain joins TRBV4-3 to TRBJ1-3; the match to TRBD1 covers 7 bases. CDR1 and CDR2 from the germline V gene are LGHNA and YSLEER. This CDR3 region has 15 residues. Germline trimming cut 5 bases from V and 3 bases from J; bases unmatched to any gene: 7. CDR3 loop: CASSMTGLGGNTIYF. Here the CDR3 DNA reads TGCGCCAGCAGCATGACAGGGCTGGGTGGAAACACCATATATTTT.

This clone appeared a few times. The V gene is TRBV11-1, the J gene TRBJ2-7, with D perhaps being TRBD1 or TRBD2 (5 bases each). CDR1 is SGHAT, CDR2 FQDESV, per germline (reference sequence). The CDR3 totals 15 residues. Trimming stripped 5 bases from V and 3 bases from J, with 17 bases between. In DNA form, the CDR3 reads TGTGCCAGCAGCGGCCCGGGACCGCATCTCTACGAGCAGTACTTC. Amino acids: CASSGPGPHLYEQYF.

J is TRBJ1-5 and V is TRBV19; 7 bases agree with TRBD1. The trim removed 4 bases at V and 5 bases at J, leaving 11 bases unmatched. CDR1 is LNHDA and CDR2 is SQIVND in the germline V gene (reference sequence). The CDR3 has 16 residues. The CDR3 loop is CASSTYRTGLYQPQHF. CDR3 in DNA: TGTGCCAGTAGTACATACCGGACAGGACTTTATCAGCCCCAGCATTTT.

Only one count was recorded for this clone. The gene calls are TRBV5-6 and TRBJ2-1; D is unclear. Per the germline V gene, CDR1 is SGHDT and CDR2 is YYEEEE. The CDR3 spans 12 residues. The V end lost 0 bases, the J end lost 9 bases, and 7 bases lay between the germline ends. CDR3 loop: CASSLDVTEQFF. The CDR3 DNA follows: TGTGCCAGCAGCTTGGACGTTACTGAGCAGTTCTTC.

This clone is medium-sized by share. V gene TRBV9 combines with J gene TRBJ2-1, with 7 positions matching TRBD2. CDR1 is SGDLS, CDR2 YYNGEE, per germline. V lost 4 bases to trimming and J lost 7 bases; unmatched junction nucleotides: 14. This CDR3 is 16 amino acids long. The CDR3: CASSTRTSRDANEQFF. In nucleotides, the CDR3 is TGTGCCAGCAGCACCAGGACTAGTCGGGATGCTAATGAGCAGTTCTTC.

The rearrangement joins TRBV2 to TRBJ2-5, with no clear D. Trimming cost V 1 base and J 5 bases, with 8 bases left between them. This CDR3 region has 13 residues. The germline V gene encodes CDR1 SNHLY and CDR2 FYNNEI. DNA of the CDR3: TGTGCCAGCAGTGAAGGGAGTATCGAGACCCAGTACTTC. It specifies CASSEGSIETQYF.

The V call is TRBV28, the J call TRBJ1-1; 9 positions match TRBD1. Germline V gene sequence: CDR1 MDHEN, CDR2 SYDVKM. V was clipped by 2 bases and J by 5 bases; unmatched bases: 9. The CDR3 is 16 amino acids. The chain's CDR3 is CASSLITGTGKTEAFF. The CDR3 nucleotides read TGTGCCAGCAGTTTAATAACCGGGACAGGGAAGACTGAAGCTTTCTTT. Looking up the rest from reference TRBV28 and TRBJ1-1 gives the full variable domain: DVKVTQSSRYLVKRTGEKVFLECVQDMDHENMFWYRQDPGLGLRLIYFSYDVKMKEKGDIPEGYSVSREKKERFSLILESASTNQTSMYLCASSLITGTGKTEAFFGQGTRLTVV.

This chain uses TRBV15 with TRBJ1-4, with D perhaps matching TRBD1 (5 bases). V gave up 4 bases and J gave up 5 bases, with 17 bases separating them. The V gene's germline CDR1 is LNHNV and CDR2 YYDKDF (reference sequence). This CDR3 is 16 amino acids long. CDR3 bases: TGTGCCACCAGCATTGTGGTGGGGGGGTCCAATGAAAAACTGTTTTTT. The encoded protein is CATSIVVGGSNEKLFF.

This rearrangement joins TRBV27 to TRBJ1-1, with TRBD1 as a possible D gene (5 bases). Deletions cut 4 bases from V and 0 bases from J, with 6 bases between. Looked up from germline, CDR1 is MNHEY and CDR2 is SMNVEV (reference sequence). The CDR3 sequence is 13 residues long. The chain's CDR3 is CASSWGVNTEAFF. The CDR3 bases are TGTGCCAGCAGTTGGGGGGTGAACACTGAAGCTTTCTTT.

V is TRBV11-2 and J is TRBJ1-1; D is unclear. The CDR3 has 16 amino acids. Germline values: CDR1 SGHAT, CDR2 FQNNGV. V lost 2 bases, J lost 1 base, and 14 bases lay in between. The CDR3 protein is CASSLIVTVTNTEAFF. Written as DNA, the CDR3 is TGTGCCAGCAGCTTAATCGTTACAGTAACGAACACTGAAGCTTTCTTT.

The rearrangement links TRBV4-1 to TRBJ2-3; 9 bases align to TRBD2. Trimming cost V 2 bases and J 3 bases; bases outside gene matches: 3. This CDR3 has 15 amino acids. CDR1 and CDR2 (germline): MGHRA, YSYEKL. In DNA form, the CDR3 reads TGCGCCAGCAGCCAACCGCGGGGGGGAACAGATACGCAGTATTTT. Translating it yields CASSQPRGGTDTQYF.

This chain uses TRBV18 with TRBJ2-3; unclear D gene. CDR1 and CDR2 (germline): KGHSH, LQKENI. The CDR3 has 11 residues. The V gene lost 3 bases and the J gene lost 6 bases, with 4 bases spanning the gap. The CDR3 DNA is TGTGCCAGCTCACCGGCGGATACGCAGTATTTT. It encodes CASSPADTQYF.

The CDR3 is CASFRLGGSTEAFF. CDR3 sequence (DNA): TGTGCCAGCTTTCGCTTAGGGGGGTCCACTGAAGCTTTCTTT. The V and J genes are TRBV27 and TRBJ1-1, with D perhaps TRBD1 (6 bases). Germline V CDR1 and CDR2: MNHEY, SMNVEV (reference sequence). The length of the CDR3 is 14 residues. Trimming shortened V by 8 bases and J by 4 bases, and 17 bases separated the two germline ends.

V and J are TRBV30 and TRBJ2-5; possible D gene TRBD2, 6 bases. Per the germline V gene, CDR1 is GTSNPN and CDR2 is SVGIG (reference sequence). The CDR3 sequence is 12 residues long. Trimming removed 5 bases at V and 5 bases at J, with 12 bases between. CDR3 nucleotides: TGTGCCTGGCGGGGGTGGGATGAGACCCAGTACTTC. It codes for CAWRGWDETQYF.

CDR3 sequence reads: CASSLTHRLSGEANEQYF. DNA of the CDR3: TGTGCCAGCAGCCTCACTCACCGTCTCTCGGGAGAGGCGAACGAGCAGTACTTC. V and J are TRBV13 and TRBJ2-7; D perhaps matches TRBD2 (6 bases). The CDR3 is 18 amino acids. The germline CDR1 and CDR2 sequences are PRHDT and FYEKMQ (reference sequence). V was cut by 5 bases and J by 5 bases, with 28 bases left in between.

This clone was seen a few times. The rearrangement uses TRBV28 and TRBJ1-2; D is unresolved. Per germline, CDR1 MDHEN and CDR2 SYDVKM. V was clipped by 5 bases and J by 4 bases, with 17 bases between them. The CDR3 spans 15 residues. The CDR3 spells CASSPLGIVGYGYTF. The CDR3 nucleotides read TGTGCCAGCAGTCCTCTAGGGATAGTTGGCTATGGCTACACCTTC.

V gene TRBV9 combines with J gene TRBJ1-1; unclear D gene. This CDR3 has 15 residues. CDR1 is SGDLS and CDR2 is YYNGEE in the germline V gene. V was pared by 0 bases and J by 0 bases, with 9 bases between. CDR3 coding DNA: TGTGCCAGCAGCGTAGGATGGGGATTGAACACTGAAGCTTTCTTT. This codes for CASSVGWGLNTEAFF.

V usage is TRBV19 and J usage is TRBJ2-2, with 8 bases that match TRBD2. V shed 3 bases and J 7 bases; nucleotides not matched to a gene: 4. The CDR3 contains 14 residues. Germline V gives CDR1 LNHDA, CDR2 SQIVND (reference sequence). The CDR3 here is CASSISGSDGELFF. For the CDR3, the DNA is TGTGCCAGTAGTATCAGCGGGAGTGACGGGGAGCTGTTTTTT.

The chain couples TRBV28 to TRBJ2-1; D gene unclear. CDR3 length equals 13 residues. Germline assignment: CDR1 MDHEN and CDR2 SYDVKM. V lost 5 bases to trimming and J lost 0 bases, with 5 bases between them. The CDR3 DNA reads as TGTGCCAGCAGTAATCCCTCCTACAATGAGCAGTTCTTC. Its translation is CASSNPSYNEQFF.

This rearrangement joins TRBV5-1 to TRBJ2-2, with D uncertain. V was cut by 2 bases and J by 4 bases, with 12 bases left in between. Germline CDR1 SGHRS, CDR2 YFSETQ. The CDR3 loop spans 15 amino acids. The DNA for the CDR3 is TGCGCCAGCAGCTTAGACGCCTCGGGCACCGGGGAGCTGTTTTTT. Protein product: CASSLDASGTGELFF.

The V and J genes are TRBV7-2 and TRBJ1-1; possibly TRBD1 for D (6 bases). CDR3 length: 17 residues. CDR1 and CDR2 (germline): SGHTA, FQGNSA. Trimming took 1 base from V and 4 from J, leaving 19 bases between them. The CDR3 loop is CASSLVLAQGRGTEAFF. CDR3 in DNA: TGTGCCAGCAGCTTAGTACTCGCTCAGGGGAGGGGCACTGAAGCTTTCTTT. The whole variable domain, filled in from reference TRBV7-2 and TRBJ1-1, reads GAGVSQSPSNKVTEKGKDVELRCDPISGHTALYWYRQSLGQGLEFLIYFQGNSAPDKSGLPSDRFSAERTGGSVSTLTIQRTQQEDSAVYLCASSLVLAQGRGTEAFFGQGTRLTVV.

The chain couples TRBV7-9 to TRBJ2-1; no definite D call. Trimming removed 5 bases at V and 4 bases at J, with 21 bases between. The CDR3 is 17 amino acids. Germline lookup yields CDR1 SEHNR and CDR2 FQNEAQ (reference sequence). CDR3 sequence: CASSPKEIVKGYNEQFF. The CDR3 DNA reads TGTGCCAGCAGCCCCAAGGAAATCGTCAAGGGTTACAATGAGCAGTTCTTC.

Here the CDR3 DNA reads TGCGCCAGCAGCCAAGATGTCCGGCGGGCTTTCTTT. It encodes CASSQDVRRAFF. The chain recombines TRBV4-1 with TRBJ1-1; D remains unclear. V lost 0 bases and J lost 11, with 10 bases in between. This CDR3 spans 12 amino acids. Germline lookup yields CDR1 MGHRA and CDR2 YSYEKL.

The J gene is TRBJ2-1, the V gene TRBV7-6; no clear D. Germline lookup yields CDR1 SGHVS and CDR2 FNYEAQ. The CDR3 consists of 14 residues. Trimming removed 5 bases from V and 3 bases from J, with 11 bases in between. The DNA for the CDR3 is TGTGCCAGCAGCCAGAGGACGGGCTACAATGAGCAGTTCTTC. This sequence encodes CASSQRTGYNEQFF.